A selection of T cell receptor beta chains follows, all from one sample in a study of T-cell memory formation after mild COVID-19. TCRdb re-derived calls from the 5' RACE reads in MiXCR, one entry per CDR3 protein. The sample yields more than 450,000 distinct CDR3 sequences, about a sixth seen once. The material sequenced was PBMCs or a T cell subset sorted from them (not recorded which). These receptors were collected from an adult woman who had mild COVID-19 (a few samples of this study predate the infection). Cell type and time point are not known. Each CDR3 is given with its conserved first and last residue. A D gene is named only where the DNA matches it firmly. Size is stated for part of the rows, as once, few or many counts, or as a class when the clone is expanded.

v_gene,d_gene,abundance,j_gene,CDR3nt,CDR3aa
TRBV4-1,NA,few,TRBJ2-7,TGCGCCAGCAGCCAAGGTAGGGAATCCTACGAGCAGTACTTC,CASSQGRESYEQYF
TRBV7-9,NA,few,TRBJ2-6,TGTGCCAGCAGCTTAGAGGGGTGGACCGTTGCCTCCTCTGGGGCCAACGTCCTGACTTTC,CASSLEGWTVASSGANVLTF
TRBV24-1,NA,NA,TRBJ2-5,TGTGCCACCAGTGACCCCAGGTGGCAAGAGACCCAGTACTTC,CATSDPRWQETQYF
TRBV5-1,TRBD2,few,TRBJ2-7,TGCGCCAGCAGCTTGGTTCTGAGTAGCGGGGTGATCTACGAGCAGTACTTC,CASSLVLSSGVIYEQYF
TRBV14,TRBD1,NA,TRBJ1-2,TGTGCCAGCAGTCAGACTACGAACAGGGGGAGGGATGGCTACACCTTC,CASSQTTNRGRDGYTF
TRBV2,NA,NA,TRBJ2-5,TGTGCCAGCAGTGATTCGACCCAGTACTTC,CASSDSTQYF
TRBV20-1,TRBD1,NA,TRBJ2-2,TGCAGTGCTAAAACCGGGACAGTGAACACCGGGGAGCTGTTTTTT,CSAKTGTVNTGELFF
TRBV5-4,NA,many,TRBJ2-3,TGTGCCAGCAGCTTGCTCCGGGACCTAGACACAGATACGCAGTATTTT,CASSLLRDLDTDTQYF
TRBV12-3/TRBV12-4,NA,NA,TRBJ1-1,TGTGCCAGCAGTTTGAGAGCGGACACTGAAGCTTTCTTT,CASSLRADTEAFF
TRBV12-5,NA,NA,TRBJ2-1,TGTGCTAGTGGTCCGGGGTACCGAAACAATGAGCAGTTCTTC,CASGPGYRNNEQFF
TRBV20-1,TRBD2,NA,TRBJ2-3,TGCAGTGCTAGCCCAGCGGGGAGCACAGATACGCAGTATTTT,CSASPAGSTDTQYF
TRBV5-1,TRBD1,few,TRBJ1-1,TGCGCCAGCAGCCTCGGGACAGGTCCGATGAACACTGAAGCTTTCTTT,CASSLGTGPMNTEAFF
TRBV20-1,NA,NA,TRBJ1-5,TGCAGTGCTAGAATCGACTTCGGCAATCAGCCCCAGCATTTT,CSARIDFGNQPQHF